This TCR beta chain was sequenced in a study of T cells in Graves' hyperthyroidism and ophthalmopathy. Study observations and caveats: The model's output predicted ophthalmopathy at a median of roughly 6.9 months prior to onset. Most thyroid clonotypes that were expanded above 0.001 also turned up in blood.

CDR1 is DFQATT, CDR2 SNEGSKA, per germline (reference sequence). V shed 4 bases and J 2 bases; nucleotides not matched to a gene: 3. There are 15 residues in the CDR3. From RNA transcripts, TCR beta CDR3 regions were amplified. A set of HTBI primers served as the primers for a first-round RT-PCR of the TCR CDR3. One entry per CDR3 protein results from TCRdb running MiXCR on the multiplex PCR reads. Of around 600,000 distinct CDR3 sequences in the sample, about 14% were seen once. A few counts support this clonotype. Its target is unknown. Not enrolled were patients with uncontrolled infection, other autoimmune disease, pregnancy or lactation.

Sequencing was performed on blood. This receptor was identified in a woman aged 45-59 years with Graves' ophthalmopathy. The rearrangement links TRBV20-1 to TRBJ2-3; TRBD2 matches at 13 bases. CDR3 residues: CSAKGLAGPTDTQYF. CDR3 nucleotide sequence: TGCAGTGCTAAGGGACTAGCGGGACCCACAGATACGCAGTATTTT.